This TCR beta chain was identified in a study of blood T cell repertoires in COVID-19. Across the whole study: Sites in the United States, Italy and Spain provided acute and convalescent COVID-19 samples. The analysed material was cDNA or gDNA that came from T cells, B-cell-depleted T cells, or PBMCs.

The CDR3 runs 20 residues. V was clipped by 3 bases and J by 0 bases; unmatched bases: 16. The V gene's germline CDR1 is SGHRS and CDR2 YFSETQ. Libraries were prepared by immunoSEQ multiplex PCR; TCRdb keeps only in-frame clonotypes and omits some of them. The sample yields about 250,000 clones, more than 70% seen once. Sample: peripheral blood. This sequence joins TRBV5-1 and TRBJ2-3, with 10 bases lining up with TRBD2. The sequence was obtained from a woman aged 30 to 39 with COVID-19, enrolled during active disease. The CDR3 DNA follows: TGCGCCAGCAGCTCACCCGCCCTAGCGGGGGAACCCCTTAGCACAGATACGCAGTATTTT. Translating it yields CASSSPALAGEPLSTDTQYF.